The 28 T cell receptor beta chains below all came from one sample that was sequenced in a study of T cell repertoires in cytomegalovirus infection. MiXCR was run by TCRdb on the reads, yielding one entry per CDR3 protein. The table includes roughly 310,000 distinct CDR3 sequences, roughly 28% detected once. Their antigen targets remain unknown. The sample here was cultured PBMCs, taken from culture after CMV antigen stimulation. These TCRs come from a human donor in good health (CMV status not recorded). Some clones in this sample may be carry-over from other donors' samples.

In nucleotides, the CDR3 is TGTGCCAGCAGTTACTCGGGGGGGGTTGGAGGTAGCAATCAGCCCCAGCATTTT. The encoded protein is CASSYSGGVGGSNQPQHF. The gene calls are TRBV6-6 and TRBJ1-5, with D possibly being TRBD1 (5 bases). Trimming stripped 0 bases from V and 0 bases from J, with 15 bases between. The V gene's germline CDR1 is MNHNY and CDR2 SVGAGI (reference sequence). The CDR3 length is 18 residues.

This clonotype was seen more than once but under ten times. The chain has TRBV7-8 and TRBJ1-2, with a weak D call TRBD1 (6 bases). CDR1 is SGHVS and CDR2 is FQNEAQ in the germline V gene. The CDR3 has 12 residues. Between the trimmed V and J ends, which lost 5 bases and 7 bases, there was a span of 11 bases. As DNA, the CDR3 is TGTGCCAGCAGCAGCTTAGGGGGTGGCTACACCTTC. Protein product: CASSSLGGGYTF.

This clonotype turned up a few times. The gene calls are TRBV10-3 and TRBJ2-5; perhaps TRBD2 as D (6 bases). The germline gives CDR1 ENHRY, CDR2 SYGVKD. The V end lost 0 bases, the J end lost 1 base, and 6 bases lay between the germline ends. The CDR3 totals 14 residues. The CDR3, as DNA: TGTGCCATCAGTGAGTCTAGCGGCCAAGAGACCCAGTACTTC. Its translation is CAISESSGQETQYF.

This clonotype was observed at least ten times. The chain employs TRBV20-1 and TRBJ2-4; no clear D. The CDR3 is 16 residues long. Trimming cost V 5 bases and J 1 base, with 18 bases left between them. The V gene's germline CDR1 is DFQATT and CDR2 SNEGSKA (reference sequence). CDR3: CSALPFLVAAKNIQYF. The CDR3 DNA is TGCAGTGCTTTACCCTTTCTAGTTGCGGCCAAAAACATTCAGTACTTC.

This clonotype has only a few counts. The chain couples TRBV12-3 or TRBV12-4 to TRBJ2-1; D not certain. The V gene lost 6 bases and the J gene lost 5 bases, with 17 bases spanning the gap. This CDR3 contains 15 residues. The CDR3 here is CASSPGLQHHNEQFF. The DNA of the CDR3 is TGTGCCAGCAGCCCGGGCCTACAGCACCACAATGAGCAGTTCTTC.

Ten or more counts support this clonotype. The chain is built from TRBV28 and TRBJ1-2; 7 bases match TRBD1. The CDR3 spans 14 residues. The V gene end was trimmed by 5 bases and the J gene end by 2 bases; junction bases not matched to a gene: 5. In germline, CDR1 is MDHEN, CDR2 SYDVKM. For the CDR3, the DNA is TGTGCCAGCAGTCCGATACAGGGGAACTATGGCTACACCTTC. Its protein is CASSPIQGNYGYTF.

The gene calls are TRBV29-1 and TRBJ2-3, with TRBD2 matching 7 bases. CDR1 is SQVTM, CDR2 ANQGSEA, per germline. The CDR3 contains 15 residues. With V trimmed by 1 base and J by 1 base, 5 bases remained unmatched. This CDR3 is CSVEGGAGRTDTQYF. In DNA form, the CDR3 reads TGCAGCGTTGAAGGCGGAGCGGGGCGCACAGATACGCAGTATTTT.

The chain is built from TRBV18 and TRBJ1-4, with 7 bases fitting TRBD1. The germline V gene encodes CDR1 KGHSH and CDR2 LQKENI. This CDR3 is 16 amino acids long. The V segment lost 2 bases and the J segment 3 bases; nucleotides outside the gene matches: 6. The CDR3 sequence is CASSPFLQGPNEKLFF. The CDR3 region has the DNA TGTGCCAGCTCACCATTTTTACAGGGGCCTAATGAAAAACTGTTTTTT.

This clonotype was picked up many times. This chain joins TRBV6-5 and TRBJ1-6; no definite D call. Deletions cut 8 bases from V and 0 bases from J, with 17 bases between. This CDR3 comprises 17 residues. Germline loops: CDR1 MNHEY, CDR2 SVGAGI. Here the CDR3 reads CASRISGVSSYNSPLHF. The CDR3 DNA reads as TGTGCCAGCCGTATTTCGGGCGTCAGCTCCTATAATTCACCCCTCCACTTT.

This clonotype was found once. The V call is TRBV20-1, the J call TRBJ1-1; possibly TRBD1 for D (5 bases). This CDR3 region has 16 residues. CDR1 is DFQATT and CDR2 is SNEGSKA in the germline V gene (reference sequence). The V and J ends lost 1 base and 1 base respectively, with 16 bases between them. In DNA, the CDR3 is TGCAGTGCTAGAGTCCCAGGGTGGGGAACGAACACTGAAGCTTTCTTT. This encodes CSARVPGWGTNTEAFF.

This rearrangement joins TRBV20-1 to TRBJ2-5; D uncertain. With 3 bases removed from V and 0 bases from J, the gap between germline ends came to 11 bases. Germline lookup yields CDR1 DFQATT and CDR2 SNEGSKA (reference sequence). This CDR3 is 14 amino acids long. CDR3 region: CSASYSSYQETQYF. CDR3 nucleotide sequence: TGCAGTGCTAGCTACTCCTCGTACCAAGAGACCCAGTACTTC.

This clonotype has a handful of counts. V and J are TRBV6-5 and TRBJ2-3; 8 positions match TRBD2. The CDR3 is 16 residues long. Trimming cost V 5 bases and J 1 base; bases outside gene matches: 8. CDR1 MNHEY and CDR2 SVGAGI come from the germline V gene. The CDR3 DNA reads TGTGCCAGCAGTAGCGGGAGACGGGTCGGCACAGATACGCAGTATTTT. Translated, it gives CASSSGRRVGTDTQYF.

The chain is built from TRBV5-1 and TRBJ1-1; D ambiguous. CDR3 length: 15 amino acids. Between the trimmed V and J ends, which lost 0 bases and 4 bases, there was a span of 13 bases. Germline CDR1 SGHRS, CDR2 YFSETQ. In nucleotides, the CDR3 is TGCGCCAGCAGCTTGGTGCCGGGTGCGGTCACTGAAGCTTTCTTT. It codes for CASSLVPGAVTEAFF.

V usage is TRBV6-1 and J usage is TRBJ1-1; D possibly corresponds to TRBD1 (5 bases). The germline CDR1 and CDR2 sequences are MNHNS and SASEGT. The CDR3 totals 13 residues. Trimming shortened V by 7 bases and J by 3 bases, and 12 bases separated the two germline ends. The CDR3 bases are TGTGCCAGCAAACAGGCTTCGGACACTGAAGCTTTCTTT. This codes for CASKQASDTEAFF.

The chain couples TRBV29-1 to TRBJ1-1; D is unresolved. Trimming took off 3 bases at V and 5 bases at J, with 7 bases between the two ends. The CDR3 has 11 residues. Germline V gives CDR1 SQVTM, CDR2 ANQGSEA. The CDR3 bases are TGCAGCGTTGATGTCGGGACTGAAGCTTTCTTT. It translates to CSVDVGTEAFF.

This clonotype has a handful of counts. The chain links TRBV15 to TRBJ2-7; D might be TRBD1 (6 bases). Per germline, CDR1 LNHNV and CDR2 YYDKDF (reference sequence). V was trimmed by 3 bases and J by 3 bases, leaving 21 bases between them. This CDR3 comprises 17 residues. CDR3 sequence (DNA): TGTGCCACCAGCAGGGCCCGGGACATCGGGCCTAACTACGAGCAGTACTTC. Residues: CATSRARDIGPNYEQYF.

The chain employs TRBV4-2 and TRBJ2-1, with D perhaps being TRBD1 or TRBD2 (5 bases each). The CDR3 covers 17 residues. V lost 0 bases to trimming and J lost 2 bases, with 14 bases between them. CDR1 is LGHNA and CDR2 is YNFKEQ in the germline V gene. The CDR3 loop reads CASSQEWTGPAYNEQFF. CDR3 DNA: TGTGCCAGCAGCCAAGAATGGACGGGACCGGCCTACAATGAGCAGTTCTTC.

In this sample, this clonotype turned up a few times. The chain combines TRBV19 with TRBJ2-3; 7 bases fit TRBD2. J was trimmed by 5 bases and V by 3 bases; bases with no gene match: 8. The CDR3 totals 15 residues. Germline CDR1 reads LNHDA; CDR2 reads SQIVND (reference sequence). This chain's CDR3 is CASSMLAGVGDTQYF. The CDR3 DNA follows: TGTGCCAGTAGTATGTTGGCGGGAGTAGGAGATACGCAGTATTTT. Full variable domain (remainder filled in from reference TRBV19 and TRBJ2-3): DGGITQSPKYLFRKEGQNVTLSCEQNLNHDAMYWYRQDPGQGLRLIYYSQIVNDFQKGDIAEGYSVSREKKESFPLTVTSAQKNPTAFYLCASSMLAGVGDTQYFGPGTRLTVL.

This clonotype was detected only a few times. The genes are TRBV25-1 and TRBJ2-3, with TRBD2 as a possible D gene (5 bases). The CDR3 totals 15 residues. Trimming took 7 bases from V and 5 from J, leaving 19 bases between them. Germline CDR1 and CDR2: MGHDK and SYGVNS. The CDR3 DNA is TGTGCCAGCACCAGGAAAGAGGGTAATGTAGATACGCAGTATTTT. This codes for CASTRKEGNVDTQYF.

This clonotype was seen just once. The chain has TRBV7-3 and TRBJ2-1; D perhaps matches TRBD2 (6 bases). V gave up 6 bases and J gave up 5 bases, with 14 bases separating them. Germline CDR1 reads SGHTA; CDR2 reads FQGTGA. The CDR3 consists of 14 residues. CDR3 nucleotides: TGTGCCAGCAGTAACCCGACTAGGAACAATGAGCAGTTCTTC. It encodes CASSNPTRNNEQFF.

The V and J genes are TRBV2 and TRBJ2-5, with 12 bases aligning to TRBD1. Looked up from germline, CDR1 is SNHLY and CDR2 is FYNNEI. V shed 6 bases and J 5 bases; nucleotides not matched to a gene: 7. This CDR3 contains 15 residues. The CDR3 reads CASRDGTGGWETQYF. The CDR3 DNA follows: TGTGCCAGCAGAGACGGGACAGGGGGCTGGGAGACCCAGTACTTC.

Many counts were recorded for this clonotype. This chain joins TRBV7-2 and TRBJ1-6; D unclear. CDR1 and CDR2 from the germline V gene are SGHTA and FQGNSA. Trimming cost V 1 base and J 0 bases, with 13 bases left between them. This CDR3 has 18 residues. Here the CDR3 reads CASSLVSTTSSYNSPLHF. CDR3 DNA: TGTGCCAGCAGCTTAGTTTCAACCACGAGCTCCTATAATTCACCCCTCCACTTT.

The chain employs TRBV24-1 and TRBJ2-1; the D call may be TRBD1 or TRBD2 (5 bases each). Germline assignment: CDR1 KGHDR and CDR2 SFDVKD. V was trimmed by 10 bases and J by 0 bases, leaving 15 bases between them. The CDR3 consists of 15 residues. The CDR3 DNA is TGTGCCACTCAATCCCGGGACCACTCCTACAATGAGCAGTTCTTC. This gives the protein CATQSRDHSYNEQFF.

This clonotype was detected only once. The rearrangement links TRBV6-2 or TRBV6-3 to TRBJ2-3; the match to TRBD2 covers 9 bases. Germline CDR1 and CDR2: MNHEY and SVGEGT. The CDR3 sequence is 15 residues long. Trimming at V came to 11 bases and at J to 2 bases, leaving 11 bases not matched to a gene. This CDR3 reads CAGGATSGITDTQYF. The CDR3, as DNA: TGTGCCGGTGGGGCGACTAGCGGAATCACAGATACGCAGTATTTT.

This clonotype was seen a handful of times. V gene TRBV19 combines with J gene TRBJ2-6; D is ambiguous. V was shortened by 6 bases and J by 0 bases, with 6 bases between the two germline ends. The germline CDR1 and CDR2 sequences are LNHDA and SQIVND (reference sequence). The CDR3 is 14 amino acids. As DNA, the CDR3 is TGTGCCAGTAGACAGCTCTCTGGGGCCAACGTCCTGACTTTC. Protein: CASRQLSGANVLTF.

This clonotype was seen only a few times. J is TRBJ2-1 and V is TRBV7-9; 7 bases fit TRBD2. Per the germline V gene, CDR1 is SEHNR and CDR2 is FQNEAQ (reference sequence). The length of the CDR3 is 16 residues. Unmatched junction bases numbered 7, after V lost 5 bases and J lost 0 bases. In DNA, the CDR3 is TGTGCCAGCAGCCTACTAACTAGCGCCTCCTACAATGAGCAGTTCTTC. Amino acid sequence: CASSLLTSASYNEQFF.

The J gene is TRBJ2-3, the V gene TRBV4-2; the match to TRBD2 covers 8 bases. With V trimmed by 0 bases and J by 3 bases, 5 bases remained unmatched. The CDR3 sequence is 16 residues long. Germline V CDR1 and CDR2: LGHNA, YNFKEQ. CDR3 sequence (DNA): TGTGCCAGCAGCCAAGAACGACTAGCGAGGACAGATACGCAGTATTTT. Its protein product is CASSQERLARTDTQYF.

There are a few counts of this clonotype. The V and J genes are TRBV28 and TRBJ1-1, with TRBD1 matching over 9 bases. The CDR3 length is 13 residues. Germline lookup yields CDR1 MDHEN and CDR2 SYDVKM. V lost 6 bases and J lost 3; bases outside the gene matches: 2. The CDR3 sequence is CASSWDRDTEAFF. CDR3 sequence (DNA): TGTGCCAGCAGCTGGGACAGGGACACTGAAGCTTTCTTT.